The 27 T cell receptor beta chains presented below share a single source sample, sequenced in a study of beta chain features in type 1 diabetes. Whole-study findings and limits: In every one of the four CD4+ subsets, TCRB CDR3s were moderately but significantly shorter in Type 1 diabetes patients.

Every bit of the isolated RNA underwent reverse transcription, so sequencing read expressed TCRB transcripts. Sequenced by immunoSEQ multiplex PCR; TCRdb stores in-frame clones only, minus some. The profile shows 680,000 or so clones, under 15% of them singletons. Their antigen targets remain unknown. Sample: naive CD4+ T cells from blood. These receptor sequences come from a man aged 18 to 29 with type 1 diabetes.

The chain has TRBV6-5 and TRBJ1-2, with 9 nucleotides matching TRBD1. Germline V lookup: CDR1 MNHEY, CDR2 SVGAGI. The CDR3 runs 15 residues. With 6 bases clipped from V and 8 bases from J, the junction kept 13 bases outside the gene matches. In DNA form, the CDR3 reads TGTGCCAGCAGCCCCGGACAGGGGCCGAATTTGGGCTACACCTTC. It yields the protein CASSPGQGPNLGYTF.

This clone was seen more than once but under ten times. The gene calls are TRBV2 and TRBJ2-5; 8 nucleotides match TRBD1. The CDR3 covers 13 residues. J lost 3 bases, V lost 9 bases, and 6 bases had no gene match. Germline V gene sequence: CDR1 SNHLY, CDR2 FYNNEI. The chain's CDR3 is CARTGESKETQYF. Here the CDR3 DNA reads TGTGCCAGGACAGGGGAATCAAAAGAGACCCAGTACTTC. Full variable domain (remainder filled in from reference TRBV2 and TRBJ2-5): EPEVTQTPSHQVTQMGQEVILRCVPISNHLYFYWYRQILGQKVEFLVSFYNNEISEKSEIFDDQFSVERPDGSNFTLKIRSTKLEDSAMYFCARTGESKETQYFGPGTRLLVL.

CDR3 loop: CASSLEGNSGNTIYF. For the CDR3, the DNA is TGCGCCAGCAGCTTGGAGGGGAACTCTGGAAACACCATATATTTT. This chain connects TRBV5-1 to TRBJ1-3; D might be TRBD1 (5 bases). Trimming stripped 0 bases from V and 0 bases from J, with 7 bases between. Looked up from germline, CDR1 is SGHRS and CDR2 is YFSETQ. This CDR3 is 15 amino acids long.

The genes are TRBV6-5 and TRBJ1-2; TRBD1 matches at 11 bases. The CDR3 has 16 residues. CDR1 MNHEY and CDR2 SVGAGI come from the germline V gene. Losses at the gene ends were 0 bases for V and 3 bases for J; bases not matched to a gene: 3. The chain's CDR3 is CASSYSRTGGDYGYTF. CDR3 nucleotides: TGTGCCAGCAGTTACTCCCGGACAGGGGGCGACTATGGCTACACCTTC.

In regard to this clone: Other nucleotide sequences from this sample produce the same CDR3. The chain is built from TRBV28 and TRBJ2-5; TRBD1 matches at 7 bases. In germline, CDR1 is MDHEN, CDR2 SYDVKM. The CDR3 sequence is 13 residues long. V lost 4 bases and J lost 4; bases outside the gene matches: 3. CDR3 nucleotide sequence: TGTGCCAGCAGTTCAGGGGGAGCAGAGACCCAGTACTTC. This gives the protein CASSSGGAETQYF.

There are a few counts of this clone. The chain links TRBV9 to TRBJ2-1; 8 bases align to TRBD1. Germline CDR1 SGDLS, CDR2 YYNGEE. The CDR3 length is 15 residues. V was pared by 4 bases and J by 8 bases, with 11 bases of the junction left unmatched. CDR3 protein: CASSPQGQGADEQFF. CDR3 sequence (DNA): TGTGCCAGCAGCCCCCAAGGGCAGGGGGCTGATGAGCAGTTCTTC.

The gene calls are TRBV30 and TRBJ2-7; D not resolved. From germline, CDR1 is GTSNPN and CDR2 SVGIG (reference sequence). The CDR3 contains 17 residues. V gave up 0 bases and J gave up 2 bases, with 20 bases separating them. The DNA of the CDR3 is TGTGCCTGGAGTGTACAAATTCGTGGAAAGAGGACCTACGAGCAGTACTTC. This translates into CAWSVQIRGKRTYEQYF.

J is TRBJ1-2 and V is TRBV6-5; possible D gene TRBD1, 6 bases. The CDR3 has 12 residues. Between the trimmed V and J ends, which lost 6 bases and 6 bases, there was a span of 11 bases. Per germline, CDR1 MNHEY and CDR2 SVGAGI. The CDR3 spells CASSVQGNGYTF. CDR3 nucleotides: TGTGCCAGCAGCGTACAGGGTAATGGCTACACCTTC.

The chain has TRBV7-8 and TRBJ2-1, with 7 positions matching TRBD1. This CDR3 spans 21 amino acids. CDR1 SGHVS and CDR2 FQNEAQ come from the germline V gene. V trimming: 6 bases; J trimming: 9 bases; junction bases outside the gene matches: 32. The CDR3 protein is CASRPTLPLGPRDREVIEQFF. DNA of the CDR3: TGTGCCAGCAGACCAACCCTCCCTTTAGGCCCCCGAGACAGGGAAGTGATTGAGCAGTTCTTC.

V is TRBV10-3 and J is TRBJ1-5; D remains unclear. Germline lookup yields CDR1 ENHRY and CDR2 SYGVKD. CDR3 length equals 16 residues. With 5 bases removed from V and 4 bases from J, the gap between germline ends came to 18 bases. The CDR3 sequence is CAISSGRVSENQPQHF. The DNA for the CDR3 is TGTGCCATCAGTTCCGGACGGGTGTCGGAGAATCAGCCCCAGCATTTT.

In its sample, this clone was seen a few times. The chain combines TRBV7-3 with TRBJ2-5; 9 bases fit TRBD1. This CDR3 has 15 residues. CDR1 SGHTA and CDR2 FQGTGA come from the germline V gene. Trimming took 5 bases from V and 4 from J; bases not matched to a gene: 8. The CDR3 coding sequence is TGTGCCAGCAGCGCCACAGGGGGCTGGGGAGAGACCCAGTACTTC. Translating it yields CASSATGGWGETQYF.

The chain combines TRBV5-4 with TRBJ2-7; D gene unclear. Per the germline V gene, CDR1 is SGHNT and CDR2 is YYREEE (reference sequence). CDR3 length: 17 residues. Deletions cut 2 bases from V and 2 bases from J, with 20 bases between. CDR3 DNA sequence: TGTGCCAGCAGCTTTGGCGGTAGGAGCGACACCGCCTACGAGCAGTACTTC. It codes for CASSFGGRSDTAYEQYF.

The rearrangement joins TRBV6-1 to TRBJ2-1; maybe TRBD2 (5 bases). Germline V CDR1 and CDR2: MNHNS, SASEGT. The CDR3 has 15 residues. V lost 0 bases and J 7 bases, leaving 13 bases between the germline ends. The CDR3 here is CASSEARVSSNEQFF. In DNA form, the CDR3 reads TGTGCCAGCAGTGAAGCGCGGGTATCTAGTAATGAGCAGTTCTTC.

This clone came up a few times. The chain joins TRBV10-3 to TRBJ1-1; D is ambiguous. CDR1 is ENHRY, CDR2 SYGVKD, per germline. The CDR3 length is 14 residues. V lost 3 bases and J 1 base, leaving 9 bases between the germline ends. CDR3 loop: CAISEGQTNTEAFF. In nucleotides, the CDR3 is TGTGCCATCAGTGAAGGGCAAACGAACACTGAAGCTTTCTTT.

This clone was seen a handful of times. V usage is TRBV15 and J usage is TRBJ2-7; D unclear. The CDR3 spans 12 residues. V was shortened by 0 bases and J by 4 bases, with 4 bases between the two germline ends. Germline V lookup: CDR1 LNHNV, CDR2 YYDKDF (reference sequence). CDR3: CATSRDGYEQYF. The CDR3 DNA reads TGTGCCACCAGCAGAGACGGTTACGAGCAGTACTTC.

This clone came up a few times. This specimen includes other DNA sequences encoding the same CDR3. The rearrangement links TRBV30 to TRBJ1-6; D is ambiguous. Germline-derived CDR1 and CDR2 are GTSNPN and SVGIG (reference sequence). The CDR3 is made up of 17 amino acids. V was clipped by 0 bases and J by 0 bases, with 12 bases between them. In DNA form, the CDR3 reads TGTGCCTGGAGTGTACAAAGGACTAGCTCCTATAATTCACCCCTCCACTTT. It yields the protein CAWSVQRTSSYNSPLHF.

In its sample, this clone was seen a few times. The chain combines TRBV20-1 with TRBJ1-1; D is unclear. The CDR3 contains 11 residues. The germline gives CDR1 DFQATT, CDR2 SNEGSKA (reference sequence). The V and J ends lost 6 bases and 3 bases respectively, with 8 bases between them. The DNA of the CDR3 is TGCAGTGCCGTGAAAGACACTGAAGCTTTCTTT. Translated, it gives CSAVKDTEAFF.

This clone showed up just once. The V and J genes are TRBV11-2 and TRBJ2-2, with D unclear. V lost 0 bases and J lost 3, with 5 bases in between. Germline CDR1 is SGHAT and CDR2 is FQNNGV. CDR3 length: 14 residues. The CDR3 nucleotides read TGTGCCAGCAGCTTAGATAGGTACACCGGGGAGCTGTTTTTT. This codes for CASSLDRYTGELFF.

The chain carries TRBV30 and TRBJ2-1; 7 bases fit TRBD2. This CDR3 is 16 amino acids long. The trim removed 1 base at V and 1 base at J, leaving 7 bases unmatched. Per the germline V gene, CDR1 is GTSNPN and CDR2 is SVGIG (reference sequence). Here the CDR3 DNA reads TGTGCCTGGAGTGCTTTTGGGAGGGAATCCTACAATGAGCAGTTCTTC. This encodes CAWSAFGRESYNEQFF.

V usage is TRBV29-1 and J usage is TRBJ2-7; D gene uncertain. Germline assignment: CDR1 SQVTM and CDR2 ANQGSEA. This CDR3 has 12 amino acids. Trimming removed 4 bases from V and 3 bases from J, with 10 bases in between. The CDR3 coding sequence is TGCAGCGTTGGGATCCGAGGCTACGAGCAGTACTTC. Its protein product is CSVGIRGYEQYF.

The chain has TRBV11-2 and TRBJ2-7; 8 nucleotides agree with TRBD1. The CDR3 is 13 amino acids. Germline V gene lookup returns CDR1 SGHAT and CDR2 FQNNGV. Germline trimming cut 5 bases from V and 10 bases from J; bases unmatched to any gene: 10. This CDR3 reads CASSTGQGEDQYF. In DNA form, the CDR3 reads TGTGCCAGCAGCACTGGACAGGGCGAAGATCAGTACTTC.

This clone was recorded a few times. This chain connects TRBV21-1 to TRBJ2-3. TRBV21-1 is given as a pseudogene. The CDR3 extends over 15 amino acids. The CDR3, as DNA: TGTGCCAGCAGCCTGGGGGAATCCGGGGCAGATACGCAGTATTTT. Amino acid sequence: CASSLGESGADTQYF.

The chain uses TRBV7-9 and TRBJ2-5; unclear D gene. The length of the CDR3 is 13 residues. The germline V gene encodes CDR1 SEHNR and CDR2 FQNEAQ (reference sequence). The V gene lost 0 bases and the J gene lost 5 bases, with 7 bases spanning the gap. The CDR3 sequence: CASSLAHKETQYF. CDR3 nucleotide sequence: TGTGCCAGCAGCTTAGCCCACAAGGAGACCCAGTACTTC.

The chain is built from TRBV29-1 and TRBJ2-5; 10 positions match TRBD1. The ends lost 1 base at V and 5 bases at J; junction bases unmatched: 7. This CDR3 is 15 amino acids long. From germline, CDR1 is SQVTM and CDR2 ANQGSEA. The CDR3 is CSVEAGTGATETQYF. The CDR3 DNA follows: TGCAGCGTTGAAGCGGGGACAGGGGCGACGGAGACCCAGTACTTC.

This clone came up a few times. The chain links TRBV30 to TRBJ2-7, with 7 bases that match TRBD2. This CDR3 region has 14 residues. V lost 0 bases to trimming and J lost 2 bases; unmatched junction nucleotides: 4. The germline V gene encodes CDR1 GTSNPN and CDR2 SVGIG (reference sequence). The CDR3 DNA sequence: TGTGCCTGGAGTGTAGCTAGCGGTCCCTACGAGCAGTACTTC. Its protein is CAWSVASGPYEQYF. Supplemented by reference TRBV30 and TRBJ2-7, the full variable domain reads SQTIHQWPATLVQPVGSPLSLECTVEGTSNPNLYWYRQAAGRGLQLLFYSVGIGQISSEVPQNLSASRPQDRQFILSSKKLLLSDSGFYLCAWSVASGPYEQYFGPGTRLTVT.

V usage is TRBV12-5 and J usage is TRBJ2-3, with 13 bases aligning to TRBD2. The CDR3 runs to 17 residues. The ends lost 6 bases at V and 1 base at J; junction bases unmatched: 7. Per germline, CDR1 LGHNT and CDR2 FRNRAP. The CDR3 loop is CASGFRLAGGRTDTQYF. DNA of the CDR3: TGTGCTAGTGGCTTTCGACTAGCGGGGGGACGCACAGATACGCAGTATTTT. The full variable domain, its missing parts supplied by reference TRBV12-5 and TRBJ2-3, is DARVTQTPRHKVTEMGQEVTMRCQPILGHNTVFWYRQTMMQGLELLAYFRNRAPLDDSGMPKDRFSAEMPDATLATLKIQPSEPRDSAVYFCASGFRLAGGRTDTQYFGPGTRLTVL.

This chain uses TRBV2 with TRBJ1-5; 9 nucleotides match TRBD1. This CDR3 has 15 amino acids. The V gene end was trimmed by 7 bases and the J gene end by 6 bases; junction bases not matched to a gene: 10. The germline gives CDR1 SNHLY, CDR2 FYNNEI. The CDR3 nucleotides are TGTGCCAGCACCTTAGAACAGGGGGCCGTTCAGCCCCAGCATTTT. Protein product: CASTLEQGAVQPQHF.